Listed below are T cell receptor beta chains from one sample, sequenced in a study of Graves' ophthalmopathy and Graves' hyperthyroidism. TCRdb itself ran the multiplex PCR reads through MiXCR, one entry per CDR3 protein. Of 200,000 to 250,000 distinct CDR3 sequences in the sample, roughly a fifth are singletons; the top ten hold about 46%. Specimen: peripheral blood. The receptor set was obtained from a woman aged 50 to 65 with Graves' ophthalmopathy. CDR3s include the opening cysteine and the closing phenylalanine or tryptophan. A D gene is named only where the DNA matches it firmly. Part of the rows lack a size; the others show once, few, many or a class for expanded clones.

V gene: TRBV27
D gene: TRBD1
clone size: NA
J gene: TRBJ1-2
CDR3 protein: CASSLRRTGDYGYTF
CDR3 DNA: TGTGCCAGCAGTTTACGACGGACAGGTGACTATGGCTACACCTTC

V gene: TRBV6-1
D gene: TRBD2
clone size: many
J gene: TRBJ2-4
CDR3 protein: CASRIASGSQYIQYF
CDR3 DNA: TGTGCCAGCAGAATTGCTAGCGGGAGTCAATACATTCAGTACTTC

V gene: TRBV20-1
D gene: NA
clone size: NA
J gene: TRBJ2-7
CDR3 protein: CSARARLGLVYEQYF
CDR3 DNA: TGCAGTGCTAGAGCAAGACTAGGTTTAGTCTACGAGCAGTACTTC

V gene: TRBV29-1
D gene: NA
clone size: many
J gene: TRBJ2-7
CDR3 protein: CSVVSNQYEQYF
CDR3 DNA: TGCAGCGTTGTCTCCAATCAGTACGAGCAGTACTTC

V gene: TRBV6-5
D gene: NA
clone size: many
J gene: TRBJ1-5
CDR3 protein: CASSYGSANQPQHF
CDR3 DNA: TGTGCCAGCAGTTACGGCTCGGCTAATCAGCCCCAGCATTTT

V gene: TRBV9
D gene: NA
clone size: NA
J gene: TRBJ2-5
CDR3 protein: CASSVGQAETQYF
CDR3 DNA: TGTGCCAGCAGCGTAGGTCAGGCAGAGACCCAGTACTTC

V gene: TRBV20-1
D gene: NA
clone size: few
J gene: TRBJ2-5
CDR3 protein: CSAAQQVAGGAEETRYF
CDR3 DNA: NA

V gene: TRBV6-2/TRBV6-3
D gene: NA
clone size: many
J gene: TRBJ2-7
CDR3 protein: CASKTGSNEQYF
CDR3 DNA: TGTGCCAGTAAAACAGGGTCCAACGAGCAGTACTTC

V gene: TRBV27
D gene: NA
clone size: NA
J gene: TRBJ1-2
CDR3 protein: CASSTSGEAYGYTF
CDR3 DNA: TGTGCCAGCAGTACATCAGGGGAGGCCTATGGCTACACCTTC

V gene: TRBV6-1
D gene: NA
clone size: many
J gene: TRBJ2-6
CDR3 protein: CASSDGATGANVLTF
CDR3 DNA: TGTGCCAGCAGTGATGGGGCAACGGGGGCCAACGTCCTGACTTTC

V gene: TRBV3-1
D gene: NA
clone size: many
J gene: TRBJ2-7
CDR3 protein: CASSQDLGGYYEQYF
CDR3 DNA: TGTGCCAGCAGCCAAGACTTAGGAGGATACTACGAGCAGTACTTC

V gene: TRBV19
D gene: TRBD1
clone size: many
J gene: TRBJ2-7
CDR3 protein: CASSTPGTGGSYEQYF
CDR3 DNA: TGTGCCAGTAGTACTCCGGGGACAGGGGGCTCCTACGAGCAGTACTTC

V gene: TRBV6-4
D gene: NA
clone size: NA
J gene: TRBJ2-2
CDR3 protein: CASSDHFFSRGNTGELFF
CDR3 DNA: TGTGCCAGCAGTGACCATTTCTTCTCTCGGGGGAACACCGGGGAGCTGTTTTTT

V gene: TRBV5-1
D gene: TRBD2
clone size: many
J gene: TRBJ2-4
CDR3 protein: CASSLTSGSNIQYF
CDR3 DNA: TGCGCCAGCAGCTTGACTAGCGGGAGTAACATTCAGTACTTC

V gene: TRBV4-1
D gene: NA
clone size: many
J gene: TRBJ1-5
CDR3 protein: CASSQDGQRDQPQHF
CDR3 DNA: TGCGCCAGCAGCCAAGATGGTCAGCGGGATCAGCCCCAGCATTTT

V gene: TRBV27
D gene: TRBD2
clone size: NA
J gene: TRBJ2-5
CDR3 protein: CASSPHLAGAEETQYF
CDR3 DNA: TGTGCCAGCAGTCCTCATTTAGCGGGGGCCGAAGAGACCCAGTACTTC

V gene: TRBV3-1
D gene: NA
clone size: NA
J gene: TRBJ1-5
CDR3 protein: CASSQDMERPQHF
CDR3 DNA: TGTGCCAGCAGCCAAGACATGGAGAGGCCCCAGCATTTT

V gene: TRBV30
D gene: NA
clone size: few
J gene: TRBJ1-5
CDR3 protein: CAWSLTGRSNQPQHF
CDR3 DNA: TGTGCCTGGAGTTTAACGGGACGGAGCAATCAGCCCCAGCATTTT

V gene: TRBV5-5
D gene: TRBD2
clone size: NA
J gene: TRBJ2-7
CDR3 protein: CASSSLPSGVSYEQYF
CDR3 DNA: TGTGCCAGCAGCTCCCTTCCCAGCGGGGTCTCCTACGAGCAGTACTTC

V gene: TRBV28
D gene: TRBD1
clone size: NA
J gene: TRBJ1-2
CDR3 protein: CASSTPGQPESYGYTF
CDR3 DNA: TGTGCCAGCAGTACCCCGGGACAGCCAGAGAGCTATGGCTACACCTTC

V gene: TRBV19
D gene: NA
clone size: many
J gene: TRBJ1-5
CDR3 protein: CASSFPDSQPQHF
CDR3 DNA: TGTGCCAGTAGTTTCCCGGACAGCCAGCCCCAGCATTTT

V gene: TRBV15
D gene: NA
clone size: many
J gene: TRBJ2-7
CDR3 protein: CATSRDRTYEQYF
CDR3 DNA: TGTGCCACCAGCAGAGATCGGACCTACGAGCAGTACTTC

V gene: TRBV28
D gene: NA
clone size: many
J gene: TRBJ2-7
CDR3 protein: CASDSWYDEQYF
CDR3 DNA: TGTGCCAGCGACTCCTGGTATGACGAGCAGTACTTC

V gene: TRBV6-5
D gene: TRBD2
clone size: many
J gene: TRBJ2-7
CDR3 protein: CASSYSGTSVLEQYF
CDR3 DNA: TGTGCCAGCAGTTATTCCGGGACTAGCGTACTCGAGCAGTACTTC

V gene: TRBV11-2
D gene: NA
clone size: NA
J gene: TRBJ2-7
CDR3 protein: CASSTIRARGYEQYF
CDR3 DNA: TGTGCCAGCAGTACCATCCGGGCAAGGGGATACGAGCAGTACTTC

V gene: TRBV15
D gene: TRBD1
clone size: NA
J gene: TRBJ1-1
CDR3 protein: CATSRGQGRTEAFF
CDR3 DNA: TGTGCCACCAGCAGAGGACAGGGTCGAACTGAAGCTTTCTTT

V gene: TRBV28
D gene: NA
clone size: few
J gene: TRBJ1-1
CDR3 protein: CASTRWGAGLDTEAFF
CDR3 DNA: TGTGCCAGCACCCGGTGGGGGGCTGGTCTGGACACTGAAGCTTTCTTT

V gene: TRBV14
D gene: TRBD2
clone size: many
J gene: TRBJ2-7
CDR3 protein: CASSQDGGTYYEQYF
CDR3 DNA: TGTGCCAGCAGCCAAGACGGGGGGACCTACTACGAGCAGTACTTC

V gene: TRBV6-1
D gene: NA
clone size: many
J gene: TRBJ1-6
CDR3 protein: CASSEKVPGRMSSYNSPLHF
CDR3 DNA: TGTGCCAGCAGTGAAAAGGTCCCGGGACGGATGAGCTCCTATAATTCACCCCTCCACTTT

V gene: TRBV6-5
D gene: NA
clone size: many
J gene: TRBJ1-5
CDR3 protein: CASTTGAAQPQHF
CDR3 DNA: TGTGCCAGCACCACGGGGGCTGCTCAGCCCCAGCATTTT

V gene: TRBV6-1
D gene: NA
clone size: many
J gene: TRBJ1-2
CDR3 protein: CASSEEGGRDNYGYTF
CDR3 DNA: TGTGCCAGCAGTGAAGAGGGCGGCAGAGATAACTATGGCTACACCTTC